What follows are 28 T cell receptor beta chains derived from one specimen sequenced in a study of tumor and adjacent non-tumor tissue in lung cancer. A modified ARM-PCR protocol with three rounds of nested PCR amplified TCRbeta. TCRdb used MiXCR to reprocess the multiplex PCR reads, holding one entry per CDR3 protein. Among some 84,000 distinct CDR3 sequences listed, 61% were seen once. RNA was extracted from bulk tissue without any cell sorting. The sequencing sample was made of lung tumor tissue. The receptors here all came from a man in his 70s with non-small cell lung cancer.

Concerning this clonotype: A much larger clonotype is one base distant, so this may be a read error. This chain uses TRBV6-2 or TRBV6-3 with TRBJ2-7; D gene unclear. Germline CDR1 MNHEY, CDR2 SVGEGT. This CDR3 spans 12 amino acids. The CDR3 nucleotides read TGTACCAGCAGTTACAAGGGCTGGGAGCAGTACTTC. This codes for CTSSYKGWEQYF.

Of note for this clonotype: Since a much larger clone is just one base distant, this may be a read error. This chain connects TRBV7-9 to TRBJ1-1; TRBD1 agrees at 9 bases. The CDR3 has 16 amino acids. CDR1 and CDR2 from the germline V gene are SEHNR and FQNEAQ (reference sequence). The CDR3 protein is CAGSLRGQGPNTEAFF. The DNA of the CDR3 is TGTGCCGGCAGCTTAAGGGGACAGGGACCGAACACTGAAGCTTTCTTT. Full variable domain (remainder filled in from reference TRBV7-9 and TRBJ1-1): DTGVSQNPRHKITKRGQNVTFRCDPISEHNRLYWYRQTLGQGPEFLTYFQNEAQLEKSRLLSDRFSAERPKGSFSTLEIQRTEQGDSAMYLCAGSLRGQGPNTEAFFGQGTRLTVV.

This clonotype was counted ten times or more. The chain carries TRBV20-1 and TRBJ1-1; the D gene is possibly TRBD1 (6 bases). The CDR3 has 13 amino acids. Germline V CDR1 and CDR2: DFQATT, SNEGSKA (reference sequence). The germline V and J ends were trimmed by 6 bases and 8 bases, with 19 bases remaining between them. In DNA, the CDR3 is TGCAGTGCAAACCGGGACACCTCGAGCGAAGCTTTCTTT. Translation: CSANRDTSSEAFF.

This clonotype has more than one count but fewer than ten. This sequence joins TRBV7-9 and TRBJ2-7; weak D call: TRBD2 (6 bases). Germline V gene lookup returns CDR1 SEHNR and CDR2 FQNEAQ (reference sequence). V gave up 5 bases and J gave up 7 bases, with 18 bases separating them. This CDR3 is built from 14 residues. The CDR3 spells CASSRDSVVGEQYF. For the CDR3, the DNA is TGTGCCAGCAGCAGGGACTCGGTTGTTGGAGAGCAGTACTTC.

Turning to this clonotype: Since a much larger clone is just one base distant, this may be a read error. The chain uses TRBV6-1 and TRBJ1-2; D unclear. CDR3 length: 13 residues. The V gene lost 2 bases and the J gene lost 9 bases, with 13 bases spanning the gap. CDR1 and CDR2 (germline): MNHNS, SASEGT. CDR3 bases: TGTGCCAGCAGTGAAAGCTTGAGGAAACGCTACACCTTC. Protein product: CASSESLRKRYTF.

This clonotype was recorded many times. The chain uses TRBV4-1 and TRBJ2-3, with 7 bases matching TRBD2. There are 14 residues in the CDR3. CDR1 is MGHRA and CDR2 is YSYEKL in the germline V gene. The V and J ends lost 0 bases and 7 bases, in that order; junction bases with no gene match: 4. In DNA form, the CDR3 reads TGCGCCAGCAGCCAAGACGAGCGGGGAAATACGCAGTATTTT. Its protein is CASSQDERGNTQYF.

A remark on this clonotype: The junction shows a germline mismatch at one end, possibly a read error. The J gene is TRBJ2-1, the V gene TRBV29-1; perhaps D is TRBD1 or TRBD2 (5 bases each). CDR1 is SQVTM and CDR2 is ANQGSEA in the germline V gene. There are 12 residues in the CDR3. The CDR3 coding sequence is TGTAGCGCGCCGGGGCTGAGCAATGAGCAGTTCTTC. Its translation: CSAPGLSNEQFF.

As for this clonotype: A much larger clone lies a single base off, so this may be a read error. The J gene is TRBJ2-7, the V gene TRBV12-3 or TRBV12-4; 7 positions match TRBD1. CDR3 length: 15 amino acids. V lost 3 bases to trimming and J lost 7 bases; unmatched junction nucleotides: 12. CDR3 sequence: CASSFSGTVAREQYF. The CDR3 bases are TGTGCCAGCAGTTTTTCCGGGACAGTGGCCAGAGAGCAGTACTTC.

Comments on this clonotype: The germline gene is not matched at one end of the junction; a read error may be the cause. In DNA, the CDR3 is TGTGCCGACCGCCCCTTCGCCCAAGAGACCCAGTATTTC. Translated, it gives CADRPFAQETQYF. J is TRBJ2-5 and V is TRBV28; no firm D call. Germline CDR1 reads MDHEN; CDR2 reads SYDVKM. The CDR3 is made up of 13 amino acids.

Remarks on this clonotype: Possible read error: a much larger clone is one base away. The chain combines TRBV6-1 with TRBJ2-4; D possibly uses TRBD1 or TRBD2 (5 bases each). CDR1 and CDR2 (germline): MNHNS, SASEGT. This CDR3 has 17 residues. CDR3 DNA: TGTGTCAGCAGTGAAGCGCTATGGGGCGGGGCCAAAAACATTCAGTACTTC. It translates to CVSSEALWGGAKNIQYF.

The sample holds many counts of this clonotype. In DNA form, the CDR3 reads TGTGCCAGCAGTTTGTTCAACAGCCAGGAAAAACTGTTTTTT. Its protein is CASSLFNSQEKLFF. The chain links TRBV28 to TRBJ1-4; D gene unclear. Germline CDR1 is MDHEN and CDR2 is SYDVKM. The CDR3 is made up of 14 amino acids. Trimming left V 3 bases short and J 8 bases short, with 13 bases between.

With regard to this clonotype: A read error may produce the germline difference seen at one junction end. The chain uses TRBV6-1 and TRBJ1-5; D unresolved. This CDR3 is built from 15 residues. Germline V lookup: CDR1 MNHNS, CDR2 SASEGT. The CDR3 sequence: CASSGNMGDAQPQHF. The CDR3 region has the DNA TGTGCCAGCAGTGGGAACATGGGTGACGCTCAGCCCCAACATTTT.

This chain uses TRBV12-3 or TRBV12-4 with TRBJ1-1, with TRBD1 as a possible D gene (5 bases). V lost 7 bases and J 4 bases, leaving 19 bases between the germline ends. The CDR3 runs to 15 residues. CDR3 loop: CASIAGLGRGTEAFF. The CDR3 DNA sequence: TGTGCCAGCATCGCGGGCCTGGGGCGGGGCACTGAAGCTTTCTTT.

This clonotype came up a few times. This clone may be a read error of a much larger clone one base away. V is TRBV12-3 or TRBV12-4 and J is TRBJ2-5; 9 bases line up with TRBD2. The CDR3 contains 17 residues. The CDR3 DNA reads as TGTGCCAGCAATTTAATCGGTAGCGGGAGAATGCGAGAGACCCAGTACTTC. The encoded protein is CASNLIGSGRMRETQYF.

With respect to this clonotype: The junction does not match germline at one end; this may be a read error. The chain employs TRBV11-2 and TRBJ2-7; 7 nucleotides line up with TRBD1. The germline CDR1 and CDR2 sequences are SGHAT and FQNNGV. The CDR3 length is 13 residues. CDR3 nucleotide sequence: TGTGCCATCAGCCTCGGGACAGCTTATGAGCAATACTTC. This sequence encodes CAISLGTAYEQYF.

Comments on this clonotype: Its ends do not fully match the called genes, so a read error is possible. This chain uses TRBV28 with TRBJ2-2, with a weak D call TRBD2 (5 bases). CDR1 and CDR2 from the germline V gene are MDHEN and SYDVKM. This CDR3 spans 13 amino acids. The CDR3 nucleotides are TGTGCCAGCGTCTCGGTTAACACCGGGGAACTGTTTTTT. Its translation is CASVSVNTGELFF. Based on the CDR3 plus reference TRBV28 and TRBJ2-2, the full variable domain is DVKVTQSSRYLVKRTGEKVFLECVQDMDHENMFWYRQDPGLGLRLIYFSYDVKMKEKGDIPEGYSVSREKKERFSLILESASTNQTSMYLCASVSVNTGELFFGEGSRLTVL.

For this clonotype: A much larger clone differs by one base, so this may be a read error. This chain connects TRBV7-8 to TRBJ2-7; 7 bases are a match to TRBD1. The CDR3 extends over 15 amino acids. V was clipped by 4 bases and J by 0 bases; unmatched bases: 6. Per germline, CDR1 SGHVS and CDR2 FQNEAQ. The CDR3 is CASSSWDSHSYEQYF. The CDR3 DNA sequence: TGTGCCAGCAGCTCCTGGGACAGTCACTCCTACGAGCAGTACTTC.

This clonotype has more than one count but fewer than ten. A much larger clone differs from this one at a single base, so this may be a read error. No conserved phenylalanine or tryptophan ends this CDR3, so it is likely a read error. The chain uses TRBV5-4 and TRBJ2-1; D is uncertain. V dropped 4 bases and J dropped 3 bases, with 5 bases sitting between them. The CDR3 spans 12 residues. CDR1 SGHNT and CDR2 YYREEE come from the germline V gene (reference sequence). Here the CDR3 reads CASSLRYNEQFS. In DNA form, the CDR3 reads TGTGCCAGCAGCCTACGCTACAATGAGCAGTTCTCC.

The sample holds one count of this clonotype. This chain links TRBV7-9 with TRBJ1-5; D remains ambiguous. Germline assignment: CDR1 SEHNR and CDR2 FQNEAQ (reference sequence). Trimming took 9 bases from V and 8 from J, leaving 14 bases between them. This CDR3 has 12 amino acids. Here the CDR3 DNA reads TGTGCCAGTAGTTTGGGCTATGAGCCCCAGCATTTT. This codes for CASSLGYEPQHF.

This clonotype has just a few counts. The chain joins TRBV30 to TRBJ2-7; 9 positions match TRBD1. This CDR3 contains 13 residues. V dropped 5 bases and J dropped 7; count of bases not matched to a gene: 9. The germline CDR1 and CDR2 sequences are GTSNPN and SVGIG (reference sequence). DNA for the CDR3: TGTGCCTGGGGGAGACAGGGGGGGAAAGAGCAGTACTTC. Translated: CAWGRQGGKEQYF. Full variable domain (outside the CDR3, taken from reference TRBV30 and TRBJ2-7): SQTIHQWPATLVQPVGSPLSLECTVEGTSNPNLYWYRQAAGRGLQLLFYSVGIGQISSEVPQNLSASRPQDRQFILSSKKLLLSDSGFYLCAWGRQGGKEQYFGPGTRLTVT.

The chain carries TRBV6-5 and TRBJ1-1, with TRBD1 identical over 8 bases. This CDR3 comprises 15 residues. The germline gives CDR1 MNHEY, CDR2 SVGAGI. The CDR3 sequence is CACGQGWRRVTEAFF. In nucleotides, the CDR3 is TGTGCGTGTGGACAGGGATGGCGTCGGGTCACTGAAGCTTTCTTT.

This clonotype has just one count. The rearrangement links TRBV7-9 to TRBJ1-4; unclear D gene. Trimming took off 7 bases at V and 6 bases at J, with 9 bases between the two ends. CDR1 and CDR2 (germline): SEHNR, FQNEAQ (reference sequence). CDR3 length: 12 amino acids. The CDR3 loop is CASMLRDEKLFF. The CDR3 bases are TGTGCCAGCATGCTCCGAGATGAAAAACTGTTTTTT.

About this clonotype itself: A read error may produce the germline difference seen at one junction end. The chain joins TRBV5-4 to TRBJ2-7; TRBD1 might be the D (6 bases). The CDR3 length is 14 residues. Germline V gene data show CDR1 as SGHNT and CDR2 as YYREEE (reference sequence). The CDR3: CARRPGTWEHVQYF. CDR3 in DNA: TGTGCCCGCAGGCCCGGGACATGGGAACACGTGCAGTACTTC.

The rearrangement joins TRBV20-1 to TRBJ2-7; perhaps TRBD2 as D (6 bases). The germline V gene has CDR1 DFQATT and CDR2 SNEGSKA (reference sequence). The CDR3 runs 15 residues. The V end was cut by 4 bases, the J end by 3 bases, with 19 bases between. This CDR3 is CSATTKGSGVYEQYF. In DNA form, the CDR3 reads TGCAGTGCTACGACCAAAGGTAGCGGTGTCTACGAGCAGTACTTC.

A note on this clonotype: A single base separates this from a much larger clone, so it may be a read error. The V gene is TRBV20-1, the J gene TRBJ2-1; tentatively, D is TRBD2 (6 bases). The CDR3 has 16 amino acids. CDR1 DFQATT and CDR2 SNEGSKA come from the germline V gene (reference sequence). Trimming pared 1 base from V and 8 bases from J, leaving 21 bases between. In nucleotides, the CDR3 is TGCAGTGCTAGAGGGGTTCGGCAAGCGGGTATCTATGAGCAGTTCTTC. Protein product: CSARGVRQAGIYEQFF.

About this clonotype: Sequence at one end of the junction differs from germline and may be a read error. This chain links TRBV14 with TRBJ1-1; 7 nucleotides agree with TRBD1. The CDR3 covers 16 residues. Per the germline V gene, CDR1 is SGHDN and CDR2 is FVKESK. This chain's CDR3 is CASSAHRGNLNTKAFF. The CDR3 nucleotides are TGCGCCAGCAGCGCTCACAGGGGCAACCTGAACACTAAAGCTTTCTTT.

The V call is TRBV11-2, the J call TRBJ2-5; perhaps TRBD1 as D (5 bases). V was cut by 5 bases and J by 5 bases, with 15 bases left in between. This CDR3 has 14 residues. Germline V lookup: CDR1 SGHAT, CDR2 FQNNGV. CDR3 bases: TGTGCCAGCAGCACAAGTAGGGGTTGGGAGACCCAGTACTTC. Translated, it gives CASSTSRGWETQYF.

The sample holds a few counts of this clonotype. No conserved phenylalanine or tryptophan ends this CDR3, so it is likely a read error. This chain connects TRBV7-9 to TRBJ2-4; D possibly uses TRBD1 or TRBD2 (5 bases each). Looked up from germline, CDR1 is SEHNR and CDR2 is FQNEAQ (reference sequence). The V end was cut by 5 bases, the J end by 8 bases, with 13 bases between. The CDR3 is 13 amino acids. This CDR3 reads CASSRGVVDIQYL. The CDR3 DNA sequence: TGTGCCAGCAGCCGAGGGGTAGTGGACATTCAGTACCTC.